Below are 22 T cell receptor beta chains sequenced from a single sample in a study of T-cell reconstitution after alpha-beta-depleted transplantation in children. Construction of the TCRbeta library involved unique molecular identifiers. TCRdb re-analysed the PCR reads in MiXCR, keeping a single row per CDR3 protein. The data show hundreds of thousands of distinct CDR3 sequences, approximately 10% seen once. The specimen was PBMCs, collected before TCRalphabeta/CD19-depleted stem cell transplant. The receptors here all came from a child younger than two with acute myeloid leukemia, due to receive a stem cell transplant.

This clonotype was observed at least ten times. The CDR3 nucleotides read TGCGCCAGCAGCCTGGGGGCGGGAGAGGTTGACGAGCAGTACTTC. It specifies CASSLGAGEVDEQYF. The genes are TRBV5-1 and TRBJ2-7; D perhaps matches TRBD2 (7 bases). Trimming pared 4 bases from V and 5 bases from J, leaving 19 bases between. Germline loops: CDR1 SGHRS, CDR2 YFSETQ. CDR3 length: 15 amino acids.

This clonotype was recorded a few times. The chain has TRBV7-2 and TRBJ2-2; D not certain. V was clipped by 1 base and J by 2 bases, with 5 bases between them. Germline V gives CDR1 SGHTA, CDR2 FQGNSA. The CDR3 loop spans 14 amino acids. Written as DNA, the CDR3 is TGTGCCAGCAGCTTAGACTACAACACCGGGGAGCTGTTTTTT. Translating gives CASSLDYNTGELFF.

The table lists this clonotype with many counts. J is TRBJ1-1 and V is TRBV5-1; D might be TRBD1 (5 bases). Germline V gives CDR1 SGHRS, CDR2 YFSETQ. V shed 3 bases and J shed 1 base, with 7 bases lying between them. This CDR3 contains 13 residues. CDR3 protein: CASSSGQNTEAFF. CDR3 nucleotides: TGCGCCAGCAGCTCAGGACAGAACACTGAAGCTTTCTTT.

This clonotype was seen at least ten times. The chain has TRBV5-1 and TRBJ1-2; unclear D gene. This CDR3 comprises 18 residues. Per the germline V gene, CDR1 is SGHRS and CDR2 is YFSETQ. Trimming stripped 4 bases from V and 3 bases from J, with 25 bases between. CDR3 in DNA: TGCGCCAGCAGCATAACAAACGAGGAGGCGGAGAGATACTATGGCTACACCTTC. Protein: CASSITNEEAERYYGYTF.

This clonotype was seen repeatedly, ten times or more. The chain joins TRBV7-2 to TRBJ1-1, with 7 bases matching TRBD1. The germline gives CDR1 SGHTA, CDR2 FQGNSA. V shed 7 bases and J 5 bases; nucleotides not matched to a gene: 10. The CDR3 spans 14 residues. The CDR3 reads CASTLSGQRTEAFF. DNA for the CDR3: TGTGCCAGCACTTTATCGGGACAGCGTACTGAAGCTTTCTTT.

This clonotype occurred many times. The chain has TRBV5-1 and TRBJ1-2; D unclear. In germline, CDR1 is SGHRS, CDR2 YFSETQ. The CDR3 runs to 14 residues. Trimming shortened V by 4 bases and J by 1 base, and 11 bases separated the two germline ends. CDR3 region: CASSEAGFNYGYTF. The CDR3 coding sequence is TGCGCCAGCAGCGAGGCCGGCTTTAACTATGGCTACACCTTC.

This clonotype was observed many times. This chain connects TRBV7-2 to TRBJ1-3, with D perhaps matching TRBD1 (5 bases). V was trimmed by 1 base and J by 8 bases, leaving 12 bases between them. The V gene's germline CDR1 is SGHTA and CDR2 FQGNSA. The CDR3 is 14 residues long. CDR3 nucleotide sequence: TGTGCCAGCAGCTTAGACGGACATGAATACACCATATATTTT. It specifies CASSLDGHEYTIYF.

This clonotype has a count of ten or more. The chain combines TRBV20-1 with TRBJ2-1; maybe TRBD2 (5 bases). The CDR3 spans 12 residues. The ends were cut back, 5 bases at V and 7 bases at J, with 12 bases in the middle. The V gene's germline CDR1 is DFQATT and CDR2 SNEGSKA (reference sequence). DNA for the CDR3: TGCAGTGCTCTCCAGACTACAAATGAGCAGTTCTTC. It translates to CSALQTTNEQFF.

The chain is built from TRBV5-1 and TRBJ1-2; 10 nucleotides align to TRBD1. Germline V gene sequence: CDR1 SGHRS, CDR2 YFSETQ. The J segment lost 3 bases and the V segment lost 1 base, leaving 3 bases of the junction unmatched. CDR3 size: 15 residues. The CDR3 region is CASSLTGTGDYGYTF. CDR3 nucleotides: TGCGCCAGCAGCTTGACCGGGACAGGGGACTATGGCTACACCTTC.

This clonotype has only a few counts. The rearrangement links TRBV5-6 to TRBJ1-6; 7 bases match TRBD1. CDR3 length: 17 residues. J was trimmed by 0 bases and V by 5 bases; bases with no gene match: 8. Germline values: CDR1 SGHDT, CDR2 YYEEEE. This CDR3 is CASSYRGPSSYNSPLHF. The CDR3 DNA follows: TGTGCCAGCAGTTACAGGGGCCCTAGCTCCTATAATTCACCCCTCCACTTT.

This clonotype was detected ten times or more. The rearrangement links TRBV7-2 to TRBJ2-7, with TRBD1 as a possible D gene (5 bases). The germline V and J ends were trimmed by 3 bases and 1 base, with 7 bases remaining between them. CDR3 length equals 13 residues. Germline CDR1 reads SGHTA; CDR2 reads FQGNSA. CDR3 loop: CASSFQGSYEQYF. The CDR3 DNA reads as TGTGCCAGCAGCTTCCAGGGTTCCTACGAGCAGTACTTC.

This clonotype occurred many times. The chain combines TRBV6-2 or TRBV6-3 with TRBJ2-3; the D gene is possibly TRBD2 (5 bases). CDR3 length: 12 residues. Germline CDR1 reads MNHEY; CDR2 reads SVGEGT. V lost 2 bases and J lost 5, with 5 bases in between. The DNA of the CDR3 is TGTGCCAGCAGTTACGAGGGAGATACGCAGTATTTT. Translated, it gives CASSYEGDTQYF.

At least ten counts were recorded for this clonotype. CDR3 coding DNA: TGCAGTGCTAGAGAGGAGGCCCTCTATAATTCACCCCTCCACTTT. It is translated as CSAREEALYNSPLHF. The genes are TRBV20-1 and TRBJ1-6; D gene ambiguous. Trimming took 0 bases from V and 3 from J, leaving 9 bases between them. The CDR3 extends over 15 amino acids. Germline V gene sequence: CDR1 DFQATT, CDR2 SNEGSKA (reference sequence).

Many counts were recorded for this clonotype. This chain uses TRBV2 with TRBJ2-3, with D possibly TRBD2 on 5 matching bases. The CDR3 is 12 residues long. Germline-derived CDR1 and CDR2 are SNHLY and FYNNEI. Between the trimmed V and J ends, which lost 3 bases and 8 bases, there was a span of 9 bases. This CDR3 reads CASSDNGGTQYF. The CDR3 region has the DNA TGTGCCAGCAGTGATAATGGAGGTACGCAGTATTTT.

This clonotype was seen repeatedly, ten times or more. Written as DNA, the CDR3 is TGTGCCACCAGTGACCAAGACAGGGGGTGGCCGGATACGCAGTATTTT. Its protein product is CATSDQDRGWPDTQYF. V usage is TRBV24-1 and J usage is TRBJ2-3; 9 bases are a match to TRBD1. The junction had 10 bases not matched to a gene; V was cut back by 4 bases and J by 6 bases. The CDR3 totals 16 residues. Germline V gene data show CDR1 as KGHDR and CDR2 as SFDVKD.

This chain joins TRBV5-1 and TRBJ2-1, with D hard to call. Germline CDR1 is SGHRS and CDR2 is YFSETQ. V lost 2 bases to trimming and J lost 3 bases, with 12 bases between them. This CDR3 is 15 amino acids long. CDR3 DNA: TGCGCCAGCAGCTTCGGCCGAAGTATCTACAATGAGCAGTTCTTC. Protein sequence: CASSFGRSIYNEQFF.

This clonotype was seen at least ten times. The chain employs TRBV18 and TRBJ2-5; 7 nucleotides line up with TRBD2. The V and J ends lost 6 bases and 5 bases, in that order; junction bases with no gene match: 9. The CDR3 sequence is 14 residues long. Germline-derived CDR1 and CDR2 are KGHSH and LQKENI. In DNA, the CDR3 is TGTGCCAGCTCCCCTCAGACTAGCCGGGAGACCCAGTACTTC. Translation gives CASSPQTSRETQYF.

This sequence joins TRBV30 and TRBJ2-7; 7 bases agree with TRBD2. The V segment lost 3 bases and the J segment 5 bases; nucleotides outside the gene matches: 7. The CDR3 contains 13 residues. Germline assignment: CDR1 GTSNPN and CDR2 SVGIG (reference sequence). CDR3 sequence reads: CAWSRLAGHEQYF. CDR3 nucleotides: TGTGCCTGGAGCAGACTAGCCGGCCACGAGCAGTACTTC.

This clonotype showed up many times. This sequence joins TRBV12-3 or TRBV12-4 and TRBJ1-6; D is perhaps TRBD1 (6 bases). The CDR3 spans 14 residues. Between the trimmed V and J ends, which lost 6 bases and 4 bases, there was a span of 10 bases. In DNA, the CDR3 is TGTGCCAGCAGAGGGGACACTTATAATTCACCCCTCCACTTT. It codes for CASRGDTYNSPLHF.

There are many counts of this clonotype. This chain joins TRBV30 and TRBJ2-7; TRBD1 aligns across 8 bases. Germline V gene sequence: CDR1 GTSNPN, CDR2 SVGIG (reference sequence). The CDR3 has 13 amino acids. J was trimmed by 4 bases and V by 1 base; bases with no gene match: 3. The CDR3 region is CAWSDRGLYEQYF. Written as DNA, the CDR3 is TGTGCCTGGAGTGACAGGGGGTTATACGAGCAGTACTTC.

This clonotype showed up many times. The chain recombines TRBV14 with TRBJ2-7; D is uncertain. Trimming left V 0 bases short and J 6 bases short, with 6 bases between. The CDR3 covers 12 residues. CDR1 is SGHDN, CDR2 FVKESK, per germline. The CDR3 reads CASSQEEPEQYF. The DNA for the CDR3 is TGTGCCAGCAGCCAAGAGGAGCCCGAGCAGTACTTC.

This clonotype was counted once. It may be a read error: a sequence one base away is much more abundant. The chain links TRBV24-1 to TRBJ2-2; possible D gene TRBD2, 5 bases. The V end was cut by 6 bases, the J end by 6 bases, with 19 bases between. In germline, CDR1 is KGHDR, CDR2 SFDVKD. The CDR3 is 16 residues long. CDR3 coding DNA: TGTGCCACCAGTACTCCCGGCGGTGGAGGTCCCGGGGAGCTGTTTTTT. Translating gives CATSTPGGGGPGELFF.